The present T cell receptor (beta chain) was sequenced within a study of T cells in Graves' hyperthyroidism and ophthalmopathy. Study at large: Pretreatment peripheral blood was obtained at initial diagnosis.

TCR beta CDR3 sequences were amplified from RNA transcripts. Carried out on the TCR CDR3, a first-round RT-PCR used the HTBI primer set. TCRdb recomputed calls from the multiplex PCR reads with MiXCR, one row per CDR3 protein. The sample lists 350,000 to 400,000 distinct CDR3 sequences, about 15% occurring once. Hyperthyroidism of Graves' type that showed no ophthalmopathy progression within 18 months was stable. Diagnoses were made from clinical symptoms, serum measures (thyroxine and TRAb), thyroid ultrasound and orbital computed tomography. This clonotype was counted ten times or more. The CDR3 sequence is 13 residues long. Germline assignment: CDR1 SQVTM and CDR2 ANQGSEA. V lost 5 bases to trimming and J lost 0 bases; unmatched junction nucleotides: 3.

Specimen: blood. This rearrangement joins TRBV29-1 to TRBJ2-7; TRBD1 matches at 8 bases. The clonotype was recovered from an older woman with Graves' hyperthyroidism. The CDR3 reads CSVRTGSSYEQYF. The CDR3 DNA reads TGCAGCGTTAGGACAGGGAGCTCCTACGAGCAGTACTTC.